The present T cell receptor beta chain was sequenced within a study of T-cell memory formation after mild COVID-19. Broader study findings: Clones that shrank (day 15 to 85) were balanced CD4/CD8, whereas later expanders leaned CD4+.

The germline gives CDR1 SGHTA, CDR2 FQGNSA. The ends lost 5 bases at V and 6 bases at J; junction bases unmatched: 9. The CDR3 length is 15 residues. A single record per CDR3 protein comes from TCRdb applying MiXCR to the 5' RACE reads. The table shows fewer than 400,000 distinct CDR3 sequences, with 15% to 20% occurring only once. This clonotype was counted a few times. Its antigen is as yet unknown. The receptor's source is a man younger than 35 who had mild COVID-19 (a few samples of this study predate the infection). Cell type and time point are not known. The V gene is TRBV7-2, the J gene TRBJ2-3; 9 positions agree with TRBD2. The sequenced material came from PBMCs or a T cell subset sorted from them (not recorded which). In DNA form, the CDR3 reads TGTGCCAGCAGCCTAAAGCGGGGGGATTTGGATACGCAGTATTTT. Its protein product is CASSLKRGDLDTQYF.